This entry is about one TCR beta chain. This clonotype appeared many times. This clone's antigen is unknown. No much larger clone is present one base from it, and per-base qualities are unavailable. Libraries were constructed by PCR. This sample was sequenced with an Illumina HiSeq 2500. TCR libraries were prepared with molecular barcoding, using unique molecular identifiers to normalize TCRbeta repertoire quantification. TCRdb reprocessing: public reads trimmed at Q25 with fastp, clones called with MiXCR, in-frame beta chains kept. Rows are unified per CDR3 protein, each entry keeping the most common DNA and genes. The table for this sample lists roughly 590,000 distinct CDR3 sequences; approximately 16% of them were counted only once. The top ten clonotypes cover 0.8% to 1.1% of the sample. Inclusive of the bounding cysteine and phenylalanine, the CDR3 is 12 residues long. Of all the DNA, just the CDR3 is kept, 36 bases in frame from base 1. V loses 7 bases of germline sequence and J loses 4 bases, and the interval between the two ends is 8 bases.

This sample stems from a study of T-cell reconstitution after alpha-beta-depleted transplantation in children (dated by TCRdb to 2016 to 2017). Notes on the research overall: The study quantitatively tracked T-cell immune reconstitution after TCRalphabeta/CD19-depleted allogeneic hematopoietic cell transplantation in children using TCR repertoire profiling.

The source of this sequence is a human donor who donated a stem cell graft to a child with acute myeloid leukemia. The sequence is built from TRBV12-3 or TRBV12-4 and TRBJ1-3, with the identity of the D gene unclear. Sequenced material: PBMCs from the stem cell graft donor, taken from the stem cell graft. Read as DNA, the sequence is TGTGCCAGCATCTCGGAGGGAAACACCATATATTTT. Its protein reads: CASISEGNTIYF.